This T cell receptor beta chain was sequenced in a study of PD-L1 blockade in urothelial cancer. Whole-study context: Most patients, about 85% of the roughly 30, were males with bladder-origin cancer. Once treatment had started, blood was analyzed at 3 weeks (second dose) and again at 6 weeks. Reported median T cell count for blood samples was around 140,000.

This table comes from immunoSEQ multiplex PCR, and its TCRdb copy is limited to in-frame clones, with some not included. The sample lists 80,000 to 90,000 clones; 85% to 90% were seen once. The time point is: pretreatment peripheral blood. Each patient gave between 1 and 8 samples of peripheral blood mononuclear cells, which were collected pretreatment and during treatment. Trimming took 3 bases from V and 0 from J; bases not matched to a gene: 4. In germline, CDR1 is KGHSH, CDR2 LQKENI. This CDR3 comprises 15 residues. This receptor was taken from a man aged 60-69 years with urothelial cancer. The chain links TRBV18 to TRBJ1-2; TRBD1 agrees at 7 bases. The sequencing used PBMCs, collected around atezolizumab (anti-PD-L1) treatment. The CDR3 sequence: CASSPRQGTNYGYTF. CDR3 coding DNA: TGTGCCAGCTCACCCAGACAGGGAACTAACTATGGCTACACCTTC.